These 13 T cell receptor beta chains came from one sample sequenced in a study of cytomegalovirus exposure and HLA in healthy donors. PCR was performed using 60 Vbeta and 13 Jbeta primers. Produced via immunoSEQ multiplex PCR; TCRdb's table is partial and in-frame only. This sample has about 130,000 clones, with 60% to 80% found just once. Sequenced input: PBMCs. These receptors came from an older woman in good health and CMV-seropositive.

This CDR3 reads CASSRTGGTNYGYTF. The CDR3 coding sequence is TGTGCCAGCAGTCGTACAGGGGGTACTAACTATGGCTACACCTTC. The rearrangement joins TRBV6-5 to TRBJ1-2; 8 bases match TRBD1. V trimming: 5 bases; J trimming: 0 bases; junction bases outside the gene matches: 5. The length of the CDR3 is 15 residues. Germline V gene sequence: CDR1 MNHEY, CDR2 SVGAGI.

The rearrangement uses TRBV5-8 and TRBJ2-7; 10 bases map to TRBD1. The CDR3 contains 15 residues. J lost 9 bases, V lost 2 bases, and 11 bases had no gene match. The germline gives CDR1 SGHTS, CDR2 YDEGEE. CDR3 nucleotide sequence: TGTGCCAGCAGCTTACCCGGGACAGGGGATATGGGGCAGTACTTC. It is translated as CASSLPGTGDMGQYF.

V is TRBV10-3 and J is TRBJ2-7; TRBD1 agrees at 9 bases. From germline, CDR1 is ENHRY and CDR2 SYGVKD. The CDR3 length is 16 residues. The V and J ends lost 3 bases and 4 bases, in that order; junction bases with no gene match: 10. The CDR3 nucleotides read TGTGCCATCAGTGATATACTAACAGGGGGCAAGTACGAGCAGTACTTC. This codes for CAISDILTGGKYEQYF.

The gene calls are TRBV5-1 and TRBJ2-5, with D possibly matching TRBD1 (5 bases). Gene TRBJ2-7 matches the end of the DNA better, so the J call may be wrong. Germline-derived CDR1 and CDR2 are SGHRS and YFSETQ. This CDR3 has 16 amino acids. The CDR3 nucleotides are TGCGCCAGCAGCTTCCCTCCAGGGCCCTCTATGCACGAGCAGTACTTC. It is translated as CASSFPPGPSMHEQYF.

J is TRBJ2-3 and V is TRBV5-1; TRBD1 aligns across 12 bases. The CDR3 loop spans 15 amino acids. J gave up 4 bases and V 4 bases, and 4 bases lay outside the gene matches. Germline CDR1 is SGHRS and CDR2 is YFSETQ. Here the CDR3 reads CASSEGQGASDTQYF. The DNA of the CDR3 is TGCGCCAGCAGCGAGGGACAGGGGGCATCAGATACGCAGTATTTT.

The chain links TRBV7-9 to TRBJ1-2; TRBD1 agrees at 9 bases. Germline values: CDR1 SEHNR, CDR2 FQNEAQ (reference sequence). This CDR3 spans 13 amino acids. V lost 5 bases to trimming and J lost 6 bases; unmatched junction nucleotides: 4. CDR3 loop: CASSPGQGDGYTF. The CDR3 DNA is TGTGCCAGCAGCCCGGGACAGGGAGATGGCTACACCTTC.

The rearrangement joins TRBV5-4 to TRBJ2-7; 11 positions match TRBD1. V shed 7 bases and J 4 bases; nucleotides not matched to a gene: 10. From germline, CDR1 is SGHNT and CDR2 YYREEE (reference sequence). CDR3 length equals 15 residues. The CDR3, as DNA: TGTGCCAGCGGTATCCCGGGACAGGGGGAATACGAGCAGTACTTC. The encoded protein is CASGIPGQGEYEQYF.

The chain recombines TRBV29-1 with TRBJ1-2; D gene ambiguous. This CDR3 has 12 amino acids. V dropped 6 bases and J dropped 1 base, with 9 bases sitting between them. Per the germline V gene, CDR1 is SQVTM and CDR2 is ANQGSEA. The CDR3 coding sequence is TGCAGCGTAGGGAGTGATAACTATGGCTACACCTTC. Its translation: CSVGSDNYGYTF. The full variable domain, in which reference TRBV29-1 and TRBJ1-2 provide the parts outside the CDR3, is SAVISQKPSRDICQRGTSLTIQCQVDSQVTMMFWYRQQPGQSLTLIATANQGSEATYESGFVIDKFPISRPNLTFSTLTVSNMSPEDSSIYLCSVGSDNYGYTFGSGTRLTVV.

The rearrangement links TRBV2 to TRBJ2-6; unclear D gene. The germline CDR1 and CDR2 sequences are SNHLY and FYNNEI. V lost 4 bases, J lost 1 base, and 11 bases lay in between. This CDR3 has 16 amino acids. The CDR3 region has the DNA TGTGCCAGCAGTGCCCCGATCGGGTCTGGGGCCAACGTCCTGACTTTC. Encoded protein: CASSAPIGSGANVLTF.

This clone was seen once. This sequence joins TRBV27 and TRBJ2-7, with 10 bases that match TRBD2. CDR3 size: 16 residues. V shed 1 base and J 6 bases; nucleotides not matched to a gene: 9. The germline V gene encodes CDR1 MNHEY and CDR2 SMNVEV (reference sequence). The CDR3 protein is CASSLLTSGGAGEQYF. Here the CDR3 DNA reads TGTGCCAGCAGTTTATTGACCAGCGGGGGGGCCGGCGAGCAGTACTTC.

A word on this clone: At one end the junction does not follow the germline gene, possibly because of a read error. V gene TRBV18 combines with J gene TRBJ2-5, with 8 bases identical to TRBD1. This CDR3 region has 11 residues. Per the germline V gene, CDR1 is KGHSH and CDR2 is LQKENI. CDR3 bases: TGTGCCAGCTCACCAAAGGACAGGGTCCACTTC. Encoded protein: CASSPKDRVHF.

The J gene is TRBJ1-6, the V gene TRBV18; D call uncertain. Germline assignment: CDR1 KGHSH and CDR2 LQKENI. With 1 base removed from V and 5 bases from J, the gap between germline ends came to 6 bases. The CDR3 is 14 residues long. For the CDR3, the DNA is TGTGCCAGCTCACCACTCCCGGATAATTCACCCCTCCACTTT. Translation gives CASSPLPDNSPLHF.

The chain is built from TRBV19 and TRBJ1-6; 8 nucleotides match TRBD1. Germline lookup yields CDR1 LNHDA and CDR2 SQIVND (reference sequence). The CDR3 has 17 residues. V was clipped by 1 base and J by 2 bases; unmatched bases: 4. The CDR3 spells CASSIAGQGTYNSPLHF. CDR3 bases: TGTGCCAGTAGTATAGCTGGACAGGGCACCTATAATTCACCCCTCCACTTT.